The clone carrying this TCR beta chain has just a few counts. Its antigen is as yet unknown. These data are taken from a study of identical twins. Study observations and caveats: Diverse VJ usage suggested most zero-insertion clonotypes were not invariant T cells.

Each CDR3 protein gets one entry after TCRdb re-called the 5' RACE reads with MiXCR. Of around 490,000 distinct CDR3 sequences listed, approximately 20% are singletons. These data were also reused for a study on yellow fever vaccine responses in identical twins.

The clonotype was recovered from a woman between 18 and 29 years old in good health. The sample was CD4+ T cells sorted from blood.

CDR3 amino acids: CASTRRETGELFF. DNA of the CDR3: TGTGCCAGCACCCGTCGGGAGACCGGGGAGCTGTTTTTT. The rearrangement joins TRBV12-3 or TRBV12-4 to TRBJ2-2; weak D call: TRBD2 (6 bases). The germline V and J ends were trimmed by 7 bases and 5 bases, with 11 bases remaining between them. This CDR3 is 13 amino acids long.